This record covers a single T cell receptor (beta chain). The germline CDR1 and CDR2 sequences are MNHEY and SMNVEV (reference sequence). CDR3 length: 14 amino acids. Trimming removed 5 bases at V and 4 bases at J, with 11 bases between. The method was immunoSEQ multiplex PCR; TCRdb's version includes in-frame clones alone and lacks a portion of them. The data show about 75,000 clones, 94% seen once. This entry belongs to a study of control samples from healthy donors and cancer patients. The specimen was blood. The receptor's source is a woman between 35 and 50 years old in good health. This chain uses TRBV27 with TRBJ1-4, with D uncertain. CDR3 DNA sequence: TGTGCCAGCAGTGAGGACGGGTATAATGAAAAACTGTTTTTT. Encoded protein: CASSEDGYNEKLFF.